Below are 23 T cell receptor beta chains sequenced from a single sample in a study of shared clonotypes between healthy human individuals. Sequenced by immunoSEQ multiplex PCR; TCRdb stores in-frame clones only, minus some. This repertoire shows about 330,000 clones, over 75% found once; its top ten account for about 17%. The specimen was memory CD8+ T cells sorted from blood. Subset given: CD45RO+ cells pooled with CCR7-negative TemRA cells. Receptors were obtained from a man between 18 and 29 years old in good health.

This clone was seen only a few times. This rearrangement joins TRBV2 to TRBJ2-7, with 12 positions matching TRBD1. The CDR3 has 18 amino acids. The V and J ends lost 6 bases and 4 bases, in that order; junction bases with no gene match: 16. CDR1 is SNHLY and CDR2 is FYNNEI in the germline V gene. For the CDR3, the DNA is TGTGCCAGCAGCACACCGGGACAGGGGGCGCCGGCGGTATACGAGCAGTACTTC. It specifies CASSTPGQGAPAVYEQYF.

The gene calls are TRBV10-3 and TRBJ1-2, with D perhaps matching TRBD1 (5 bases). The CDR3 spans 16 residues. V lost 0 bases, J lost 3 bases, and 14 bases lay in between. The germline V gene encodes CDR1 ENHRY and CDR2 SYGVKD. The CDR3 reads CAISESRQGSYYGYTF. CDR3 nucleotides: TGTGCCATCAGTGAGTCTAGGCAGGGAAGTTACTATGGCTACACCTTC.

This chain uses TRBV2 with TRBJ2-1; D is undetermined. Germline loops: CDR1 SNHLY, CDR2 FYNNEI. There are 14 residues in the CDR3. V lost 1 base to trimming and J lost 2 bases, with 6 bases between them. The DNA of the CDR3 is TGTGCCAGCAGTGAAGGGCCCCCCTACAATGAGCAGTTCTTC. This translates into CASSEGPPYNEQFF.

CDR3 in DNA: TGCAGCGTTGAAGACGAGGACGAGGCTAACTATGGCTACACCTTC. Its translation is CSVEDEDEANYGYTF. V is TRBV29-1 and J is TRBJ1-2; D is undetermined. The CDR3 extends over 15 amino acids. The germline V gene has CDR1 SQVTM and CDR2 ANQGSEA. V was pared by 0 bases and J by 0 bases, with 11 bases between.

This sequence joins TRBV11-2 and TRBJ2-1, with TRBD2 matching 9 bases. This CDR3 is 16 amino acids long. The germline CDR1 and CDR2 sequences are SGHAT and FQNNGV. The V segment lost 6 bases and the J segment 7 bases; nucleotides outside the gene matches: 13. The CDR3 region is CASSTVAGVSPNEQFF. The DNA of the CDR3 is TGTGCCAGCAGTACTGTAGCGGGAGTAAGTCCGAATGAGCAGTTCTTC.

As DNA, the CDR3 is TGCAGCGTTGAAGGAGGTGGGGACAAATTCCTCTATGGCTACACCTTC. Translated, it gives CSVEGGGDKFLYGYTF. This chain uses TRBV29-1 with TRBJ1-2; a weak D match, TRBD1 (6 bases). Trimming cost V 1 base and J 4 bases, with 19 bases left between them. Germline V gene sequence: CDR1 SQVTM, CDR2 ANQGSEA. CDR3 size: 16 residues.

The chain employs TRBV6-1 and TRBJ2-1; no reliable D call. This CDR3 has 12 amino acids. CDR1 is MNHNS and CDR2 is SASEGT in the germline V gene. Between the trimmed V and J ends, which lost 4 bases and 3 bases, there was a span of 4 bases. The CDR3 bases are TGTGCCAGCAGTGGATTCTACAATGAGCAGTTCTTC. Encoded protein: CASSGFYNEQFF.

J is TRBJ2-7 and V is TRBV11-2; no reliable D call. The germline V gene has CDR1 SGHAT and CDR2 FQNNGV. The V and J ends lost 5 bases and 4 bases respectively, with 12 bases between them. The CDR3 contains 13 residues. The CDR3 spells CASSTHPGYEQYF. The CDR3, as DNA: TGTGCCAGCAGCACACACCCTGGTTACGAGCAGTACTTC. Using reference TRBV11-2 and TRBJ2-7 for the parts outside the CDR3, the full variable domain is EAGVAQSPRYKIIEKRQSVAFWCNPISGHATLYWYQQILGQGPKLLIQFQNNGVVDDSQLPKDRFSAERLKGVDSTLKIQPAKLEDSAVYLCASSTHPGYEQYFGPGTRLTVT.

This sequence joins TRBV27 and TRBJ2-7, with D possibly being TRBD2 (5 bases). There are 13 residues in the CDR3. Germline V gene lookup returns CDR1 MNHEY and CDR2 SMNVEV (reference sequence). V was pared by 6 bases and J by 7 bases, with 16 bases between. CDR3 loop: CASSVVGSGEQYF. CDR3 DNA sequence: TGTGCCAGCAGCGTCGTTGGGTCGGGGGAGCAGTACTTC.

This chain uses TRBV7-9 with TRBJ1-4; D possibly corresponds to TRBD1 (5 bases). Germline V gives CDR1 SEHNR, CDR2 FQNEAQ (reference sequence). V was pared by 5 bases and J by 0 bases, with 13 bases between. The CDR3 is 16 amino acids. CDR3 protein: CASSAWPGPTNEKLFF. The CDR3 coding sequence is TGTGCCAGCAGCGCATGGCCGGGACCAACTAATGAAAAACTGTTTTTT.

V is TRBV4-3 and J is TRBJ2-7, with D unresolved. This CDR3 has 14 residues. V dropped 0 bases and J dropped 2 bases, with 8 bases sitting between them. Germline V gives CDR1 LGHNA, CDR2 YSLEER. The CDR3, as DNA: TGCGCCAGCAGCCAAGATTCACCCGCCTACGAGCAGTACTTC. Its protein is CASSQDSPAYEQYF.

The rearrangement joins TRBV4-1 to TRBJ2-7; TRBD1 matches 8 bases. The germline V gene encodes CDR1 MGHRA and CDR2 YSYEKL. The ends lost 4 bases at V and 2 bases at J; junction bases unmatched: 10. The CDR3 has 16 residues. The CDR3 spells CASSPMGGTGPYEQYF. In nucleotides, the CDR3 is TGCGCCAGCAGCCCAATGGGTGGGACAGGTCCCTACGAGCAGTACTTC.

V and J are TRBV13 and TRBJ2-3; D call uncertain. Trimming shortened V by 5 bases and J by 2 bases, and 8 bases separated the two germline ends. This CDR3 contains 13 residues. CDR1 and CDR2 (germline): PRHDT, FYEKMQ (reference sequence). CDR3 sequence reads: CASSLGFTDTQYF. In DNA, the CDR3 is TGTGCCAGCAGCCTTGGGTTCACAGATACGCAGTATTTT.

The V and J genes are TRBV6-5 and TRBJ2-1; TRBD2 agrees at 8 bases. The V gene's germline CDR1 is MNHEY and CDR2 SVGAGI. V was pared by 6 bases and J by 5 bases, with 6 bases of the junction left unmatched. The CDR3 loop spans 14 amino acids. The CDR3 protein is CASSFAGGHNEQFF. The DNA of the CDR3 is TGTGCCAGCAGCTTCGCGGGGGGCCACAATGAGCAGTTCTTC.

The CDR3, as DNA: TGTGCCAGCAGTTACTCGGAACAGCCCTATGGCTACACCTTC. It yields the protein CASSYSEQPYGYTF. The genes are TRBV6-5 and TRBJ1-2; D ambiguous. CDR3 length equals 14 residues. The V end lost 0 bases, the J end lost 4 bases, and 9 bases lay between the germline ends. The germline gives CDR1 MNHEY, CDR2 SVGAGI.

The chain joins TRBV6-5 to TRBJ1-3; weak D call: TRBD1 (5 bases). Germline values: CDR1 MNHEY, CDR2 SVGAGI. The CDR3 has 15 residues. V shed 6 bases and J shed 0 bases, with 12 bases lying between them. CDR3 DNA sequence: TGTGCCAGCAGCAAATGGGACGGCTCTGGAAACACCATATATTTT. It specifies CASSKWDGSGNTIYF.

The chain carries TRBV11-2 and TRBJ1-6, with TRBD1 matching 12 bases. CDR3 length equals 17 residues. Germline CDR1 is SGHAT and CDR2 is FQNNGV. Trimming cost V 5 bases and J 6 bases; bases outside gene matches: 8. CDR3 residues: CASSQGDRGLFNSPLHF. CDR3 in DNA: TGTGCCAGCAGCCAGGGGGACAGGGGGCTATTTAATTCACCCCTCCACTTT.

V usage is TRBV4-1 and J usage is TRBJ1-5; a possible D gene is TRBD1 (6 bases). This CDR3 comprises 14 residues. Germline V gene data show CDR1 as MGHRA and CDR2 as YSYEKL. V was clipped by 4 bases and J by 4 bases, with 11 bases between them. The CDR3 reads CASSLTGPNQPQHF. Here the CDR3 DNA reads TGCGCCAGCAGCCTGACAGGCCCTAATCAGCCCCAGCATTTT.

The chain couples TRBV10-1 to TRBJ2-3; 10 bases are a match to TRBD1. The germline gives CDR1 WNHNN, CDR2 SYGVQD (reference sequence). Trimming took 2 bases from V and 5 from J; bases not matched to a gene: 7. The CDR3 covers 16 residues. CDR3 DNA sequence: TGCGCCAGCAGTGAGGTCGGACAGGGGGGATTAGATACGCAGTATTTT. Translated: CASSEVGQGGLDTQYF.

This clone is a singleton in its sample. This chain joins TRBV4-1 and TRBJ2-7; D perhaps matches TRBD2 (6 bases). Germline V CDR1 and CDR2: MGHRA, YSYEKL. The CDR3 extends over 16 amino acids. V shed 0 bases and J shed 3 bases, with 15 bases lying between them. In DNA, the CDR3 is TGCGCCAGCAGCCAAGAAGTACTCGGGGGAGACTACGAGCAGTACTTC. As protein: CASSQEVLGGDYEQYF.

The rearrangement links TRBV4-2 to TRBJ1-4, with D unresolved. The length of the CDR3 is 17 residues. Trimming removed 0 bases at V and 4 bases at J, with 15 bases between. Germline V gives CDR1 LGHNA, CDR2 YNFKEQ. The CDR3 loop reads CASSQDPLRANNEKLFF. The CDR3 coding sequence is TGTGCCAGCAGCCAAGACCCCCTCCGAGCGAATAATGAAAAACTGTTTTTT.

The CDR3 nucleotides are TGTGCCAGCAGTCCGACAGGGGGTGCCTATAGCAATCAGCCCCAGCATTTT. Its translation: CASSPTGGAYSNQPQHF. V gene TRBV27 combines with J gene TRBJ1-5; 9 bases are a match to TRBD1. V was clipped by 5 bases and J by 0 bases; unmatched bases: 8. The CDR3 has 17 amino acids. Germline V gene lookup returns CDR1 MNHEY and CDR2 SMNVEV (reference sequence).

CDR3 region: CASSPRRGYTLHF. In DNA form, the CDR3 reads TGCGCCAGCAGCCCACGCAGAGGTTACACCCTCCACTTT. The J gene is TRBJ1-6, the V gene TRBV4-1; unclear D gene. V lost 4 bases and J 14 bases, leaving 15 bases between the germline ends. The CDR3 consists of 13 residues. The germline V gene encodes CDR1 MGHRA and CDR2 YSYEKL.